This T cell receptor (beta chain) stems from a study of blood T cells in healthy people across ages. The CDR3 covers 15 residues. Trimming removed 3 bases at V and 13 bases at J, with 24 bases between. Germline loops: CDR1 SNHLY, CDR2 FYNNEI. A J-beta primer mix and a sample-barcoded 5' primer were used in a second PCR of about 7 to 12 cycles. Using its own MiXCR run on the 5' RACE reads, TCRdb lists one record per CDR3 protein. The data show about 730,000 distinct CDR3 sequences, roughly 44% seen once. The clonotype was recovered from a woman in her fifties or sixties in good health. The genes are TRBV2 and TRBJ2-5, with D perhaps being TRBD1 or TRBD2 (5 bases each). The material sequenced was blood. CDR3 DNA sequence: TGTGCCAGCAGTGACGGTCGGGACCCCACCTACGGGCGGTACTTC. Amino acids: CASSDGRDPTYGRYF.